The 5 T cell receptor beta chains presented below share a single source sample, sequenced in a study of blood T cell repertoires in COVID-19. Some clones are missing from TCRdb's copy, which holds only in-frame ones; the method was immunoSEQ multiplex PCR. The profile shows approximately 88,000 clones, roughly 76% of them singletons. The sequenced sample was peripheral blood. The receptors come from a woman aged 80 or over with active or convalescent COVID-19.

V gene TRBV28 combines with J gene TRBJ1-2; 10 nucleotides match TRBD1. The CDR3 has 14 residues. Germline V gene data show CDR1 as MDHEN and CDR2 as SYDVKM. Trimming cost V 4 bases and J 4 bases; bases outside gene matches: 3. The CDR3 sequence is CASSSGQGRYGYTF. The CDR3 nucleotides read TGTGCCAGCAGTTCGGGACAGGGGCGCTATGGCTACACCTTC.

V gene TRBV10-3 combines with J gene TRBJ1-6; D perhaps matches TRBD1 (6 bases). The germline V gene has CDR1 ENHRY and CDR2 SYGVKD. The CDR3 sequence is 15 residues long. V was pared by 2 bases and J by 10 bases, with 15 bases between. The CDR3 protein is CAISEEGQGRSPLHF. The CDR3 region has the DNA TGTGCCATCAGTGAGGAGGGGCAGGGGCGATCACCCCTCCACTTT.

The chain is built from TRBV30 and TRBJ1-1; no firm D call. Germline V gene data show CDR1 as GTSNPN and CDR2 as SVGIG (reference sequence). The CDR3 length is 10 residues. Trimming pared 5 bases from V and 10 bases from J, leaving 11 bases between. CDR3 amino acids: CAWGDSGAFF. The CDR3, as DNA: TGTGCCTGGGGTGATAGTGGAGCTTTCTTT.

The CDR3 protein is CASSPSPSGNTGELFF. Written as DNA, the CDR3 is TGTGCCAGCTCACCAAGCCCTAGCGGTAACACCGGGGAGCTGTTTTTT. The chain joins TRBV18 to TRBJ2-2; TRBD2 aligns across 7 bases. Germline V CDR1 and CDR2: KGHSH, LQKENI. Trimming at V came to 2 bases and at J to 2 bases, leaving 5 bases not matched to a gene. The CDR3 loop spans 16 amino acids.

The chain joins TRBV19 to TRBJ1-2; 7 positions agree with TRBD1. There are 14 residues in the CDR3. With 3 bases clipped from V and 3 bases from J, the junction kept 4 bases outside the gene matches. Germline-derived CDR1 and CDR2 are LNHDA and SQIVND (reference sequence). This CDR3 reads CASSMYQGDYGYTF. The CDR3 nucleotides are TGTGCCAGTAGTATGTACCAGGGGGACTATGGCTACACCTTC.